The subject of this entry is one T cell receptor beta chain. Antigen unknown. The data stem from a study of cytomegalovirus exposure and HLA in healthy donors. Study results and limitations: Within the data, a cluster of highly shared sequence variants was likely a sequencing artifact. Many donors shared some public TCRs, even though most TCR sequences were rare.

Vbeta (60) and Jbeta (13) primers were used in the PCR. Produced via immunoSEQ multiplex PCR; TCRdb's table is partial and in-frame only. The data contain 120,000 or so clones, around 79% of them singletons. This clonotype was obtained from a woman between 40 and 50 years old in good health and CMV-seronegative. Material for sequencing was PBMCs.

This CDR3 is CASSLRTSGRNEQYF. The CDR3 DNA is TGTGCCAGCAGCTTAAGGACTAGCGGGAGGAACGAGCAGTACTTC. V and J are TRBV5-4 and TRBJ2-7; 14 positions agree with TRBD2. Germline V lookup: CDR1 SGHNT, CDR2 YYREEE (reference sequence). With 2 bases clipped from V and 5 bases from J, the junction kept 3 bases outside the gene matches. The length of the CDR3 is 15 residues.